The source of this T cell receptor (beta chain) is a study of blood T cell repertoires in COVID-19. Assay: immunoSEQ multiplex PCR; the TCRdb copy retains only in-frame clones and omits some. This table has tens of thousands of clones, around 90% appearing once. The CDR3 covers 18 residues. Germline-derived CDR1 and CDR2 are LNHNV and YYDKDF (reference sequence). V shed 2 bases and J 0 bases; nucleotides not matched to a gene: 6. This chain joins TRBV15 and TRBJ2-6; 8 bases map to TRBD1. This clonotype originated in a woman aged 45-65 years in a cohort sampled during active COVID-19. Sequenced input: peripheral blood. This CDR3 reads CATSRSRDRPSGANVLTF. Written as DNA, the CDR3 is TGTGCCACCAGCAGATCCAGGGACAGGCCCTCTGGGGCCAACGTCCTGACTTTC.